This paragraph reports one T cell receptor beta chain. Its antigen remains unknown. One junction end disagrees with the germline gene, perhaps due to a read error. This CDR3 has 13 amino acids. The germline V gene has CDR1 SQVTM and CDR2 ANQGSEA. This record belongs to a study of siplizumab effects on memory and regulatory T cells. Overall study findings and caveats: Memory T cells appeared less diverse than naive cells, which seemed to contribute substantially to alloresponse.

TCRdb's table, derived via immunoSEQ multiplex PCR, lists solely in-frame clones and lacks some. Of more than 90,000 clones listed, 85% to 95% are singletons. The J gene is TRBJ2-1, the V gene TRBV29-1; D unclear. Sequencing was done on a sample of non-Treg CD4+ T cells sorted from blood. This sequence originates from a human donor in good health. DNA of the CDR3: TGCAGCATTGACAACGGCGAAGTCAATGAGCAGTTCTTC. Translation: CSIDNGEVNEQFF.